The clone carrying this T cell receptor (beta chain) turned up a few times. TCRdb analysed the RT-PCR reads with MiXCR anew, one entry per CDR3 protein. Of about 680,000 distinct CDR3 sequences in the sample, 11% to 15% were seen once. Trimming pared 0 bases from V and 1 base from J, leaving 7 bases between. The CDR3 covers 15 residues. In germline, CDR1 is LNHNV, CDR2 YYDKDF (reference sequence). The sequence was obtained from a female donor in good health, serving as a healthy control. Material for sequencing was memory CD4+ T cells from blood. This rearrangement joins TRBV15 to TRBJ2-1; D is unclear. The CDR3 loop is CATSRELISYNEQFF. CDR3 nucleotides: TGTGCCACCAGCAGAGAACTGATTTCCTACAATGAGCAGTTCTTC. The full variable domain, rest sourced from reference TRBV15 and TRBJ2-1, is DAMVIQNPRYQVTQFGKPVTLSCSQTLNHNVMYWYQQKSSQAPKLLFHYYDKDFNNEADTPDNFQSRRPNTSFCFLDIRSPGLGDTAMYLCATSRELISYNEQFFGPGTRLTVL.